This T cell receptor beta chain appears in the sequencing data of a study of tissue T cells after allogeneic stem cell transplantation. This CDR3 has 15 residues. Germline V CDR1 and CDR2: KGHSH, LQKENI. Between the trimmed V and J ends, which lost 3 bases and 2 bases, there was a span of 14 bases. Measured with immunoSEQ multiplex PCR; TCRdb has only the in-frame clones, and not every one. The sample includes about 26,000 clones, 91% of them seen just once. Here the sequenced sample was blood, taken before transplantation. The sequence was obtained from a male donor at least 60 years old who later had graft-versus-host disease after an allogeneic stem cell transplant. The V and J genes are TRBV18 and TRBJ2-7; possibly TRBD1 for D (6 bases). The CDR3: CASSPPGTSTYEQYF. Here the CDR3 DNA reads TGTGCCAGCTCACCCCCCGGGACATCCACCTACGAGCAGTACTTC.